This T cell receptor (beta chain) is from a study of blood T cell repertoires in COVID-19. Study overall: Acute and convalescent COVID-19 samples came from the United States, Italy and Spain.

The authors' processing: Amplification from reference gene primers served as the basis for estimated nucleated cell counts. Using immunoSEQ multiplex PCR, the repertoire was profiled, and TCRdb retains in-frame clones only, with some absent. The V and J calls and clone size were taken over from that table, and D and trimming were inferred from the DNA. Of more than 95,000 clones detected, about 90% appear once; the ten largest clones hold about 16%. V was cut by 0 bases and J by 5 bases, with 11 bases left in between. The CDR3 covers 16 residues. The germline CDR1 and CDR2 sequences are ENHRY and SYGVKD.

The receptor comes from a man aged 45-65 years with acute or convalescent COVID-19. The chain has TRBV10-3 and TRBJ2-6, with D possibly being TRBD2 (5 bases). Sequencing input: peripheral blood. The CDR3 bases are TGTGCCATCAGTGAGTCGGAGGTCATAAGGGCCAACGTCCTGACTTTC. Residues: CAISESEVIRANVLTF.